This is a list of T cell receptor beta chains from one sample in a study of glioma-infiltrating T cells. MiXCR, applied by TCRdb to the multiplex PCR reads, yields one record per CDR3 protein. The table records about 200,000 distinct CDR3 sequences, more than 30% of them present only once. The sequencing input was glioma tissue, nonneoplastic brain tissue, or PBMCs (not recorded which). Every receptor here comes from a human donor with low-grade glioma or glioblastoma, undergoing nonglioma brain surgery, or in good health (not recorded which). Both conserved end residues are part of each CDR3. The order of the fields is J gene, clone size, V gene, D gene, CDR3 length, CDR3 protein, CDR3 DNA. A D gene is named only where the DNA matches it firmly. The size entry is marked missing in some rows and otherwise reads once, few, many or a size class.

TRBJ1-1 few TRBV19 TRBD1 16 CASSRRTGSVNTEAFF TGTGCCAGTAGCCGACGGACAGGGTCAGTGAACACTGAAGCTTTCTTT
TRBJ1-1 many TRBV28 TRBD1 12 CASSQQGVQAFF TGTGCCAGCAGTCAACAGGGGGTCCAAGCTTTCTTT
TRBJ2-1 NA TRBV7-9 NA 12 CANSPPQAEQFF TGTGCCAACAGCCCCCCACAAGCTGAGCAGTTCTTC
TRBJ2-5 once TRBV6-5 TRBD1 16 CASSPPPGQGMGTQYF TGTGCCAGCAGTCCACCCCCGGGACAGGGGATGGGGACCCAGTACTTC
TRBJ1-5 many TRBV19 NA 15 CASSLTWQGNQPQHF TGTGCCAGTAGCCTAACGTGGCAGGGTAATCAGCCCCAGCATTTT
TRBJ2-5 many TRBV7-2 TRBD2 16 CASSLMETSAKETQYF TGTGCCAGCAGCTTAATGGAGACTAGCGCAAAAGAGACCCAGTACTTC
TRBJ2-3 many TRBV7-2 NA 15 CASSPGASGTDTQYF TGTGCCAGCAGCCCGGGGGCATCGGGCACAGATACGCAGTATTTT
TRBJ2-5 many TRBV27 NA 15 CASRSGLRYQETQYF TGTGCCAGCAGATCCGGGCTCCGGTACCAAGAGACCCAGTACTTC
TRBJ2-5 NA TRBV3-1 NA 14 CASSQEAAPETQYF TGTGCCAGCAGCCAAGAAGCGGCGCCAGAGACCCAGTACTTC
TRBJ2-6 NA TRBV4-3 TRBD2 15 CASSAGGSGASVLTF TGCGCCAGCAGCGCGGGGGGCTCTGGGGCCAGCGTCCTGACTTTC
TRBJ2-6 many TRBV2 NA 13 CASRDTGANVLTF TGTGCCAGCAGGGATACTGGGGCCAACGTCCTGACTTTC
TRBJ2-5 few TRBV7-2 NA 14 CASSPGNVQETQYF TGTGCCAGCAGCCCGGGGAACGTACAAGAGACCCAGTACTTC
TRBJ2-7 many TRBV6-2/TRBV6-3 NA 15 CASTQGRGSSYEQYF TGTGCCAGCACCCAGGGACGGGGAAGCTCCTACGAGCAGTACTTC
TRBJ1-1 NA TRBV9 NA 15 CASSARRAMNTEAFF TGTGCCAGCAGCGCCCGGCGGGCCATGAACACTGAAGCTTTCTTT
TRBJ2-1 many TRBV24-1 TRBD2 14 CATSRGLAVHEQFF TGTGCCACCAGTCGAGGACTAGCGGTACATGAGCAGTTCTTC
TRBJ2-1 many TRBV7-2 NA 14 CASSFGDSTGERFF TGTGCCAGCAGCTTTGGGGACTCAACAGGGGAACGGTTCTTC
TRBJ2-7 few TRBV4-1 NA 14 CASSQVGGSGEQYF TGCGCCAGCAGCCAAGTCGGAGGTAGCGGCGAGCAGTACTTC
TRBJ2-3 few TRBV5-1 NA 12 CASSFLADTQYF TGCGCCAGCAGCTTTCTGGCAGATACGCAGTATTTT
TRBJ2-7 NA TRBV15 TRBD2 15 CATSKPSGSIYEQYF TGTGCCACCAGCAAACCTAGCGGGAGTATCTACGAGCAGTACTTC
TRBJ2-7 many TRBV15 TRBD2 17 CATSRDWVAGPNYEQYF TGTGCCACCAGCAGAGATTGGGTAGCGGGACCCAACTACGAGCAGTACTTC
TRBJ1-6 NA TRBV9 NA 14 CASSVGMGNSPLHF TGTGCCAGCAGCGTCGGTATGGGTAATTCACCCCTCCACTTT
TRBJ1-5 many TRBV4-1 TRBD1 13 CASGPRGDQPQHF TGCGCCAGCGGCCCCAGGGGGGATCAGCCCCAGCATTTT
TRBJ2-7 NA TRBV9 NA 14 CASSVDGRSHEQYF TGTGCCAGCAGCGTAGATGGACGGTCCCACGAGCAGTACTTC
TRBJ2-7 few TRBV29-1 TRBD1 14 CSVKATGGSYEQYF TGCAGCGTGAAGGCTACAGGGGGCTCCTACGAGCAGTACTTC
TRBJ2-1 few TRBV19 NA 11 CASSIGGEQFF TGTGCCAGTAGTATCGGGGGTGAGCAGTTCTTC
TRBJ2-2 many TRBV6-1 NA 14 CASSRGLPGGELFF TGTGCCAGCAGCCGGGGCCTACCCGGCGGGGAGCTGTTTTTT
TRBJ1-1 few TRBV19 NA 14 CASSNRVGMTEAFF TGTGCCAGTAGTAACAGGGTGGGGATGACTGAAGCTTTCTTT
TRBJ1-1 many TRBV7-8 NA 14 CASSLVALETEAFF TGTGCCAGCAGCTTAGTGGCCCTGGAAACTGAAGCTTTCTTT
TRBJ2-3 many TRBV6-1 NA 15 CASSFSGALTDTQYF TGTGCCAGCAGTTTTTCGGGAGCCCTCACAGATACGCAGTATTTT
TRBJ2-5 many TRBV20-1 NA 15 CSARPLGRDQETQYF TGCAGTGCTAGACCGCTGGGGCGCGACCAAGAGACCCAGTACTTC
TRBJ2-1 many TRBV20-1 NA 12 CSASDGYNEQFF TGCAGTGCTTCGGACGGATACAATGAGCAGTTCTTC
TRBJ1-1 many TRBV18 NA 14 CASSPNTLNTEAFF TGTGCCAGCTCACCAAATACACTGAACACTGAAGCTTTCTTT
TRBJ2-1 NA TRBV7-2 TRBD2 14 CASSLAGGFNEQFF TGTGCCAGCAGCTTAGCGGGAGGGTTCAATGAGCAGTTCTTC
TRBJ2-7 NA TRBV4-1 NA 19 CASSQEGQEELAAGDEQYF TGCGCCAGCAGCCAAGAGGGACAGGAAGAACTAGCGGCGGGCGACGAGCAGTACTTC
TRBJ1-4 few TRBV12-3/TRBV12-4 TRBD1 15 CASTMGQGGFEKLFF TGTGCCAGCACGATGGGACAGGGAGGATTTGAAAAACTGTTTTTT
TRBJ1-1 many TRBV27 NA 14 CASSLSPTNTEAFF TGTGCCAGCAGTTTATCGCCCACTAACACTGAAGCTTTCTTT
TRBJ2-7 NA TRBV11-2 TRBD1 12 CASRRTGDEQYF TGTGCCAGCAGGAGGACAGGGGACGAGCAGTACTTC
TRBJ1-5 many TRBV19 TRBD1 14 CASSGQGANQPQHF TGTGCCAGTAGTGGACAGGGTGCAAATCAGCCCCAGCATTTT
TRBJ1-4 many TRBV7-9 TRBD1 14 CASSQHRGKGKLFF TGTGCCAGCAGCCAACACAGGGGGAAAGGAAAACTGTTTTTT
TRBJ1-5 NA TRBV28 TRBD1 14 CARRATGPHQPQHF TGTGCCAGAAGGGCGACAGGGCCTCATCAGCCCCAGCATTTT
TRBJ2-1 many TRBV20-1 NA 15 CSARARGVSYNEQFF TGCAGTGCTAGAGCGAGAGGGGTCTCCTACAATGAGCAGTTCTTC
TRBJ2-2 few TRBV4-1 TRBD2 19 CASSQDPAGVRANTGELFF TGCGCCAGCAGCCAAGATCCGGCGGGAGTAAGGGCAAACACCGGGGAGCTGTTTTTT
TRBJ2-2 NA TRBV4-1 TRBD2 17 CASRTQLAGGVTGELFF TGCGCCAGCAGAACCCAACTAGCGGGAGGGGTTACCGGGGAGCTGTTTTTT
TRBJ2-7 many TRBV7-2 TRBD1 15 CASSLGSGGGYEQYF TGTGCCAGCAGCTTAGGGTCAGGGGGCGGGTACGAGCAGTACTTC
TRBJ1-1 many TRBV28 TRBD1 15 CASSGQGSVNTEAFF TGTGCCAGCAGTGGACAGGGGTCCGTGAACACTGAAGCTTTCTTT
TRBJ1-2 many TRBV6-2/TRBV6-3 TRBD1 14 CASSYGTGFAGYTF TGTGCCAGCAGTTACGGGACAGGATTTGCTGGCTACACCTTC
TRBJ2-3 many TRBV7-9 TRBD1 17 CASSLLTGTGTTDTQYF TGTGCCAGCAGCTTGCTAACCGGGACAGGGACTACAGATACGCAGTATTTT
TRBJ2-3 many TRBV6-6 TRBD2 15 CASSYSTSGMDTQYF TGTGCCAGCAGTTACTCAACTAGCGGGATGGATACGCAGTATTTT
TRBJ2-7 many TRBV29-1 TRBD1 12 CSVGQGSYEQYF TGCAGCGTTGGACAGGGGTCCTACGAGCAGTACTTC
TRBJ1-4 few TRBV18 NA 14 CASSPPNEKEKLFF TGTGCCAGCTCACCACCTAACGAGAAGGAAAAACTGTTTTTT
TRBJ2-2 many TRBV20-1 TRBD2 17 CSARDAGLAANTGELFF TGCAGTGCTAGAGATGCGGGACTAGCGGCTAACACCGGGGAGCTGTTTTTT
TRBJ1-2 NA TRBV7-2 TRBD1 17 CASSQPLRGRKEFGYTF TGCGCCAGCAGCCAGCCACTCAGGGGGCGGAAAGAATTTGGCTACACCTTC
TRBJ2-3 NA TRBV5-4 TRBD1 15 CASSLGDRDADTQYF TGTGCCAGCAGCTTGGGGGACAGGGACGCAGATACGCAGTATTTT
TRBJ2-7 many TRBV20-1 TRBD2 15 CSARSGTSGTVEQYF TGCAGTGCTAGGTCCGGGACTAGCGGGACAGTCGAGCAGTACTTC
TRBJ2-5 many TRBV15 TRBD2 16 CATSRAGTSGKETQYF TGTGCCACCAGCAGAGCGGGGACTAGCGGGAAAGAGACCCAGTACTTC
TRBJ2-1 NA TRBV3-1 NA 15 CASSHWQDTYNEQFF TGTGCCAGCAGCCATTGGCAGGACACTTACAATGAGCAGTTCTTC